What follows are 14 T cell receptor beta chains derived from one specimen sequenced in a study of high-grade serous ovarian cancer treatment subgroups. Sequencing used immunoSEQ multiplex PCR; TCRdb keeps in-frame clones, though not all of them. Here the sample spans about 30,000 clones, about 86% being singletons. Tumor samples were obtained before definitive surgery or chemotherapy. Sequencing input: tumor tissue. The receptors come from a human donor with high-grade serous ovarian cancer.

The V and J genes are TRBV5-6 and TRBJ2-7; TRBD2 aligns across 7 bases. J was trimmed by 6 bases and V by 1 base; bases with no gene match: 4. This CDR3 contains 13 residues. Germline values: CDR1 SGHDT, CDR2 YYEEEE. The CDR3 loop is CASSLSAGAEQYF. CDR3 DNA: TGTGCCAGCAGCTTGAGCGCGGGAGCCGAGCAGTACTTC. Full variable domain (outside the CDR3, taken from reference TRBV5-6 and TRBJ2-7): DAGVTQSPTHLIKTRGQQVTLRCSPKSGHDTVSWYQQALGQGPQFIFQYYEEEERQRGNFPDRFSGHQFPNYSSELNVNALLLGDSALYLCASSLSAGAEQYFGPGTRLTVT.

The V gene is TRBV7-2, the J gene TRBJ1-5; D unresolved. The CDR3 consists of 15 residues. The germline V gene encodes CDR1 SGHTA and CDR2 FQGNSA. V was clipped by 5 bases and J by 5 bases, with 16 bases between them. The CDR3 DNA follows: TGTGCCAGCAGCCAGCGGGGAGGTAGGGATCAGCCCCAGCATTTT. It codes for CASSQRGGRDQPQHF.

Turning to this clone: The identical CDR3 is also encoded by other nucleotide sequences in the sample. This chain joins TRBV11-2 and TRBJ2-7; D perhaps matches TRBD1 (6 bases). V was shortened by 4 bases and J by 5 bases, with 12 bases between the two germline ends. The CDR3 contains 13 residues. Per germline, CDR1 SGHAT and CDR2 FQNNGV. CDR3 sequence: CASSSSTGNEQYF. In DNA form, the CDR3 reads TGTGCCAGCAGCTCTTCCACAGGGAACGAGCAGTACTTC.

The rearrangement joins TRBV27 to TRBJ2-7, with 8 bases lining up with TRBD1. Trimming removed 6 bases from V and 6 bases from J; junction bases left unmatched: 7. The CDR3 contains 13 residues. From germline, CDR1 is MNHEY and CDR2 SMNVEV (reference sequence). The CDR3 DNA reads as TGTGCCAGCAGGTGGCAGGGGGCTTCCGAGCAGTACTTC. As protein: CASRWQGASEQYF.

The CDR3 region has the DNA TGTGCCAGCAGCCGGGACAGCATAAAGCCCCAGCATTTT. Translation gives CASSRDSIKPQHF. The V and J genes are TRBV7-8 and TRBJ1-5; 7 bases align to TRBD1. The J segment lost 8 bases and the V segment lost 5 bases, leaving 6 bases of the junction unmatched. The germline V gene has CDR1 SGHVS and CDR2 FQNEAQ. The CDR3 spans 13 residues.

The chain carries TRBV18 and TRBJ2-5, with 8 bases matching TRBD1. The germline V gene encodes CDR1 KGHSH and CDR2 LQKENI. The CDR3 covers 15 residues. After removal of 6 bases from V and 2 bases from J, the junction contained 8 bases not matched to a gene. The CDR3 sequence is CASSPRQGSQETQYF. CDR3 in DNA: TGTGCCAGCTCCCCCCGACAGGGGTCGCAAGAGACCCAGTACTTC.

This chain joins TRBV5-6 and TRBJ2-6; D not resolved. From germline, CDR1 is SGHDT and CDR2 YYEEEE. The germline V and J ends were trimmed by 1 base and 0 bases, with 5 bases remaining between them. This CDR3 region has 15 residues. The CDR3 coding sequence is TGTGCCAGCAGCTTGTCACCCTCTGGGGCCAACGTCCTGACTTTC. The encoded protein is CASSLSPSGANVLTF.

V usage is TRBV10-1 and J usage is TRBJ2-7; 13 bases fit TRBD2. The CDR3 extends over 17 amino acids. Per the germline V gene, CDR1 is WNHNN and CDR2 is SYGVQD (reference sequence). The V segment lost 2 bases and the J segment 5 bases; nucleotides outside the gene matches: 9. The CDR3 spells CASSEGLAGERWDEQYF. CDR3 DNA sequence: TGCGCCAGCAGTGAGGGACTAGCGGGAGAGCGGTGGGACGAGCAGTACTTC.

The chain has TRBV18 and TRBJ1-3; no reliable D call. The CDR3 contains 16 residues. Germline CDR1 and CDR2: KGHSH and LQKENI. Trimming stripped 0 bases from V and 3 bases from J, with 12 bases between. This CDR3 reads CASSPPTGRDGNTIYF. The CDR3 DNA sequence: TGTGCCAGCTCACCACCCACGGGAAGGGATGGAAACACCATATATTTT. Looking up the rest from reference TRBV18 and TRBJ1-3 gives the full variable domain: NAGVMQNPRHLVRRRGQEARLRCSPMKGHSHVYWYRQLPEEGLKFMVYLQKENIIDESGMPKERFSAEFPKEGPSILRIQQVVRGDSAAYFCASSPPTGRDGNTIYFGEGSWLTVV.

The J gene is TRBJ1-2, the V gene TRBV28; TRBD1 is a possible D gene (5 bases). Germline V gives CDR1 MDHEN, CDR2 SYDVKM. The length of the CDR3 is 17 residues. V lost 2 bases and J 4 bases, leaving 20 bases between the germline ends. The DNA for the CDR3 is TGTGCCAGCAGTTTACCCCCTCCGGCCAGGGCCGGCTATGGCTACACCTTC. Amino acids: CASSLPPPARAGYGYTF.

The rearrangement joins TRBV5-1 to TRBJ1-1; 9 nucleotides agree with TRBD1. This CDR3 region has 18 residues. Trimming at V came to 3 bases and at J to 4 bases, leaving 16 bases not matched to a gene. Germline V gene sequence: CDR1 SGHRS, CDR2 YFSETQ. The CDR3 loop reads CASSSHKDPGQGGTEAFF. In DNA form, the CDR3 reads TGCGCCAGCAGCTCCCACAAAGACCCGGGACAGGGTGGCACTGAAGCTTTCTTT.

J is TRBJ2-1 and V is TRBV5-1, with D perhaps matching TRBD2 (6 bases). Trimming stripped 1 base from V and 3 bases from J, with 14 bases between. The CDR3 sequence is 16 residues long. CDR1 and CDR2 (germline): SGHRS, YFSETQ. The CDR3 protein is CASSLPLGEVYNEQFF. As DNA, the CDR3 is TGCGCCAGCAGCTTGCCACTTGGGGAGGTCTACAATGAGCAGTTCTTC. Using reference TRBV5-1 and TRBJ2-1 for the parts outside the CDR3, the full variable domain is KAGVTQTPRYLIKTRGQQVTLSCSPISGHRSVSWYQQTPGQGLQFLFEYFSETQRNKGNFPGRFSGRQFSNSRSEMNVSTLELGDSALYLCASSLPLGEVYNEQFFGPGTRLTVL.

Only a few counts were recorded for this clone. The CDR3 region is CASSPARSNTEAFF. The CDR3 region has the DNA TGTGCCAGCTCACCAGCACGATCGAACACTGAAGCTTTCTTT. The genes are TRBV18 and TRBJ1-1; no clear D. Germline CDR1 and CDR2: KGHSH and LQKENI. V was trimmed by 2 bases and J by 1 base, leaving 8 bases between them. CDR3 length equals 14 residues.

This chain's CDR3 is CASSPVGGRGSYEQYF. DNA for the CDR3: TGTGCCAGCAGCCCAGTGGGGGGACGGGGCTCCTACGAGCAGTACTTC. The rearrangement uses TRBV13 and TRBJ2-7; maybe TRBD2 (6 bases). Per germline, CDR1 PRHDT and CDR2 FYEKMQ (reference sequence). V shed 5 bases and J shed 0 bases, with 17 bases lying between them. The CDR3 runs to 16 residues.